Shown below are 30 T cell receptor beta chains from a single sample sequenced in a study of human T cells and chemical hapten exposure. Time point described: patch test 3, about 24 weeks after DPC sensitization. Treatment of the sample: therapeutic diphenylcyclopropenone sensitization with weekly scalp DPC. TCRdb passed the RACE reads through MiXCR, listing each CDR3 protein once. The sample has about 160,000 distinct CDR3 sequences; about 30% are singletons. This specimen was whole blood, taken in connection with sensitization to the hapten diphenylcyclopropenone (DPC). The receptors here all came from a young woman with alopecia areata. Some clones in this sample may be carry-over from other donors' samples.

The CDR3 region has the DNA TGCGCCAGCAGCCAAGAGCCCGGGAGCTCCTACAATGAGCAGTTCTTC. This gives the protein CASSQEPGSSYNEQFF. The chain carries TRBV4-3 and TRBJ2-1; D might be TRBD2 (6 bases). This CDR3 spans 16 amino acids. Deletions cut 0 bases from V and 0 bases from J, with 9 bases between. Per germline, CDR1 LGHNA and CDR2 YSLEER.

This clonotype was seen a handful of times. The chain couples TRBV6-6 to TRBJ2-7; tentatively, D is TRBD1 (5 bases). This CDR3 comprises 15 residues. Trimming removed 6 bases from V and 3 bases from J, with 18 bases in between. CDR1 MNHNY and CDR2 SVGAGI come from the germline V gene (reference sequence). In DNA, the CDR3 is TGTGCCAGCAGCCCCGGCGGTCAGGGCCACTACGAGCAGTACTTC. Protein sequence: CASSPGGQGHYEQYF.

This clonotype was found a few times. The rearrangement uses TRBV28 and TRBJ1-5, with D possibly matching TRBD1 (6 bases). The V gene's germline CDR1 is MDHEN and CDR2 SYDVKM. V was shortened by 2 bases and J by 6 bases, with 11 bases between the two germline ends. The CDR3 length is 14 residues. The chain's CDR3 is CASSLTGLSQPQHF. Here the CDR3 DNA reads TGTGCCAGCAGTTTAACAGGGTTGAGTCAGCCCCAGCATTTT.

This clonotype has more than one count but fewer than ten. The chain carries TRBV7-2 and TRBJ1-2, with 8 bases fitting TRBD1. Unmatched junction bases numbered 12, after V lost 5 bases and J lost 4 bases. Germline V CDR1 and CDR2: SGHTA, FQGNSA. This CDR3 comprises 16 residues. CDR3 DNA: TGTGCCAGCAGCAGCCAGGGGGCGGTAATTCTCTATGGCTACACCTTC. Translated, it gives CASSSQGAVILYGYTF. Filled out from reference TRBV7-2 and TRBJ1-2, the complete variable domain reads GAGVSQSPSNKVTEKGKDVELRCDPISGHTALYWYRQSLGQGLEFLIYFQGNSAPDKSGLPSDRFSAERTGGSVSTLTIQRTQQEDSAVYLCASSSQGAVILYGYTFGSGTRLTVV.

This chain joins TRBV29-1 and TRBJ2-3; D remains unclear. V lost 4 bases to trimming and J lost 5 bases, with 4 bases between them. Germline V gene sequence: CDR1 SQVTM, CDR2 ANQGSEA. This CDR3 is built from 10 residues. CDR3 nucleotide sequence: TGCAGCGTTGGTTTAGATACGCAGTATTTT. Translated, it gives CSVGLDTQYF.

This rearrangement joins TRBV2 to TRBJ2-7; D not certain. V lost 4 bases to trimming and J lost 4 bases, with 8 bases between them. The germline CDR1 and CDR2 sequences are SNHLY and FYNNEI. The CDR3 has 12 amino acids. CDR3 bases: TGTGCCAGCAGTGGTTATCAATACGAGCAGTACTTC. Translated: CASSGYQYEQYF. The full variable domain, completed using reference TRBV2 and TRBJ2-7, is EPEVTQTPSHQVTQMGQEVILRCVPISNHLYFYWYRQILGQKVEFLVSFYNNEISEKSEIFDDQFSVERPDGSNFTLKIRSTKLEDSAMYFCASSGYQYEQYFGPGTRLTVT.

The rearrangement joins TRBV29-1 to TRBJ2-3; TRBD2 aligns across 14 bases. This CDR3 has 15 residues. Germline V gene data show CDR1 as SQVTM and CDR2 as ANQGSEA. The V and J ends lost 6 bases and 8 bases, in that order; junction bases with no gene match: 10. The DNA for the CDR3 is TGCAGCGTCCCTGGACTAGCGGGGGGTAAGGGTACGCAGTATTTT. Its translation: CSVPGLAGGKGTQYF.

In this sample, this clonotype turned up once. This sequence joins TRBV15 and TRBJ2-3; D remains ambiguous. The germline CDR1 and CDR2 sequences are LNHNV and YYDKDF (reference sequence). V lost 6 bases and J lost 6, with 7 bases in between. This CDR3 has 11 amino acids. CDR3 region: CATRKVDTQYF. The CDR3 nucleotides are TGTGCCACCAGGAAGGTCGATACGCAGTATTTT.

The chain joins TRBV21-1 to TRBJ1-2. TRBV21-1 corresponds to a pseudogene. The CDR3 has 16 amino acids. CDR3 bases: TGTGCCAGCAGCAAAGAGGAAAACAGATCTAACTATGGCTACACCTTC. Translated, it gives CASSKEENRSNYGYTF.

This clonotype was counted only a few times. V is TRBV5-1 and J is TRBJ2-1; the D is unclear. The CDR3 is 14 residues long. Trimming took off 1 base at V and 3 bases at J, with 8 bases between the two ends. CDR1 and CDR2 from the germline V gene are SGHRS and YFSETQ. As DNA, the CDR3 is TGCGCCAGCAGCTTGCAGCAGAACTACAATGAGCAGTTCTTC. The encoded protein is CASSLQQNYNEQFF.

The V and J genes are TRBV6-1 and TRBJ1-5; D not resolved. The CDR3 contains 14 residues. V lost 6 bases to trimming and J lost 4 bases, with 13 bases between them. Germline V gene lookup returns CDR1 MNHNS and CDR2 SASEGT. As DNA, the CDR3 is TGTGCCAGCAGAGTTGGACGGAGGAATCAGCCCCAGCATTTT. Protein: CASRVGRRNQPQHF.

This rearrangement joins TRBV14 to TRBJ2-3; no clear D gene. The V gene's germline CDR1 is SGHDN and CDR2 FVKESK. This CDR3 is built from 12 residues. Trimming left V 0 bases short and J 9 bases short, with 7 bases between. The CDR3: CASSQDSGTQYF. CDR3 sequence (DNA): TGTGCCAGCAGCCAAGATTCAGGAACGCAGTATTTT. The whole variable domain, remainder taken from reference TRBV14 and TRBJ2-3, is EAGVTQFPSHSVIEKGQTVTLRCDPISGHDNLYWYRRVMGKEIKFLLHFVKESKQDESGMPNNRFLAERTGGTYSTLKVQPAELEDSGVYFCASSQDSGTQYFGPGTRLTVL.

V usage is TRBV12-3 or TRBV12-4 and J usage is TRBJ1-2, with D possibly being TRBD1 (5 bases). V was cut by 10 bases and J by 3 bases, with 18 bases left in between. The CDR3 is made up of 14 amino acids. CDR3: CATTYQRGDYGYTF. CDR3 in DNA: TGTGCCACCACCTACCAGAGGGGAGACTATGGCTACACCTTC.

V is TRBV20-1 and J is TRBJ1-2, with D tentatively TRBD1 (6 bases). Between the trimmed V and J ends, which lost 2 bases and 5 bases, there was a span of 12 bases. CDR3 length: 13 amino acids. Germline loops: CDR1 DFQATT, CDR2 SNEGSKA (reference sequence). CDR3 coding DNA: TGCAGTGCTAGAAATGGGGGGCCGTATGGCTACACCTTC. Residues: CSARNGGPYGYTF.

This clonotype was found a few times. The V call is TRBV7-3, the J call TRBJ2-1; D not resolved. V lost 1 base to trimming and J lost 3 bases, with 10 bases between them. Germline CDR1 and CDR2: SGHTA and FQGTGA. The CDR3 covers 15 residues. The CDR3 region has the DNA TGTGCCAGCAGCTTAAATGGTCCCCTCTACAATGAGCAGTTCTTC. It encodes CASSLNGPLYNEQFF. The whole variable domain, filled in from reference TRBV7-3 and TRBJ2-1, reads GAGVSQTPSNKVTEKGKYVELRCDPISGHTALYWYRQSLGQGPEFLIYFQGTGAADDSGLPNDRFFAVRPEGSVSTLKIQRTERGDSAVYLCASSLNGPLYNEQFFGPGTRLTVL.

The chain carries TRBV7-2 and TRBJ1-6; D remains ambiguous. The length of the CDR3 is 14 residues. Germline V gives CDR1 SGHTA, CDR2 FQGNSA. V was pared by 5 bases and J by 10 bases, with 15 bases between. CDR3 residues: CASSPDRVLSPLHF. The CDR3 DNA reads TGTGCCAGCAGCCCGGACCGGGTGTTGTCACCCCTCCACTTT.

V usage is TRBV3-1 and J usage is TRBJ2-7; D remains ambiguous. Trimming shortened V by 5 bases and J by 7 bases, and 9 bases separated the two germline ends. The CDR3 spans 11 residues. Germline V gene lookup returns CDR1 LGHDT and CDR2 YNNKEL (reference sequence). The CDR3 region is CASSDLGEQYF. DNA of the CDR3: TGTGCCAGCAGCGATTTAGGGGAGCAGTACTTC.

This clonotype was detected a few times. This sequence joins TRBV29-1 and TRBJ1-1, with D hard to call. V lost 7 bases and J 6 bases, leaving 15 bases between the germline ends. CDR1 and CDR2 (germline): SQVTM, ANQGSEA. The CDR3 is 12 amino acids. CDR3 region: CSAGVSPAEAFF. As DNA, the CDR3 is TGCAGCGCTGGGGTCAGTCCGGCTGAAGCTTTCTTT.

This rearrangement joins TRBV20-1 to TRBJ2-5; D tentatively reads TRBD1 or TRBD2 (6 bases each). Deletions cut 3 bases from V and 3 bases from J, with 14 bases between. The CDR3 is made up of 14 amino acids. The germline gives CDR1 DFQATT, CDR2 SNEGSKA (reference sequence). The CDR3 loop is CSASPGAGEETQYF. As DNA, the CDR3 is TGCAGTGCTAGTCCGGGGGCGGGTGAAGAGACCCAGTACTTC.

This chain connects TRBV6-2 or TRBV6-3 to TRBJ2-7, with D unresolved. This CDR3 is 13 amino acids long. Between the trimmed V and J ends, which lost 6 bases and 0 bases, there was a span of 9 bases. CDR1 is MNHEY and CDR2 is SVGEGT in the germline V gene. The CDR3 bases are TGTGCCAGCAGCCTCACTATCTCCTACGAGCAGTACTTC. It encodes CASSLTISYEQYF.

This clonotype was detected once. This chain uses TRBV2 with TRBJ1-5, with no clear D. The CDR3 consists of 13 residues. V dropped 8 bases and J dropped 3 bases, with 11 bases sitting between them. Germline-derived CDR1 and CDR2 are SNHLY and FYNNEI. CDR3 loop: CASGGRINQPQHF. CDR3 in DNA: TGTGCCAGCGGAGGACGGATCAATCAGCCCCAGCATTTT.

This clonotype has a handful of counts. V is TRBV6-2 or TRBV6-3 and J is TRBJ2-5; D unclear. The V end lost 3 bases, the J end lost 2 bases, and 10 bases lay between the germline ends. There are 14 residues in the CDR3. CDR1 and CDR2 from the germline V gene are MNHEY and SVGEGT. CDR3 region: CASSYLGGQETQYF. CDR3 bases: TGTGCCAGCAGTTATTTAGGCGGTCAAGAGACCCAGTACTTC.

The sample holds a few counts of this clonotype. This chain links TRBV4-2 with TRBJ2-3, with 7 bases aligning to TRBD2. The CDR3 totals 15 residues. V lost 5 bases to trimming and J lost 2 bases; unmatched junction nucleotides: 7. CDR1 LGHNA and CDR2 YNFKEQ come from the germline V gene. The CDR3 DNA is TGTGCCAGCAGCTCTCTAGCGGCGGACACAGATACGCAGTATTTT. Protein: CASSSLAADTDTQYF.

The rearrangement joins TRBV18 to TRBJ2-6; TRBD1 matches at 7 bases. Germline CDR1 is KGHSH and CDR2 is LQKENI. Unmatched junction bases numbered 6, after V lost 4 bases and J lost 0 bases. The CDR3 is made up of 17 amino acids. DNA for the CDR3: TGTGCCAGCTCACGGGGACAGATAAACTCTGGGGCCAACGTCCTGACTTTC. Translated, it gives CASSRGQINSGANVLTF.

This chain uses TRBV20-1 with TRBJ1-1; possibly TRBD1 for D (6 bases). This CDR3 spans 15 amino acids. Trimming took off 4 bases at V and 1 base at J, with 16 bases between the two ends. Germline lookup yields CDR1 DFQATT and CDR2 SNEGSKA (reference sequence). For the CDR3, the DNA is TGCAGTGCTAACCCCAGGGGCTTGTCGAACACTGAAGCTTTCTTT. Protein: CSANPRGLSNTEAFF.

V and J are TRBV7-9 and TRBJ1-2; D unresolved. The CDR3 is 14 residues long. Trimming removed 7 bases at V and 6 bases at J, with 18 bases between. CDR1 and CDR2 (germline): SEHNR, FQNEAQ (reference sequence). CDR3 in DNA: TGTGCCAGCACCCCTGACTTGGCACCCCATGGCTACACCTTC. It codes for CASTPDLAPHGYTF.

V and J are TRBV4-2 and TRBJ2-1, with TRBD2 matching over 7 bases. Trimming at V came to 0 bases and at J to 7 bases, leaving 9 bases not matched to a gene. The germline V gene encodes CDR1 LGHNA and CDR2 YNFKEQ. The CDR3 covers 16 residues. The CDR3 region has the DNA TGTGCCAGCAGCCAAGATCGGAGGGAGGGCGGTAATGAGCAGTTCTTC. This gives the protein CASSQDRREGGNEQFF.

The rearrangement uses TRBV20-1 and TRBJ2-7; D is perhaps TRBD2 (7 bases). CDR1 DFQATT and CDR2 SNEGSKA come from the germline V gene (reference sequence). The CDR3 has 13 residues. The chain's CDR3 is CRGGGSPSYEQYF. The CDR3 coding sequence is TGCAGGGGGGGCGGGAGTCCGTCCTACGAGCAGTACTTC.

This clonotype was seen a few times. CDR3 bases: TGTGCCAGCAGCCCAGGGGGGATTTATCAGCCCCAGCATTTT. Its protein is CASSPGGIYQPQHF. The V call is TRBV11-2, the J call TRBJ1-5, with 7 bases aligning to TRBD1. The germline V gene has CDR1 SGHAT and CDR2 FQNNGV. CDR3 size: 14 residues. Germline trimming cut 5 bases from V and 5 bases from J; bases unmatched to any gene: 6.

This clonotype was recorded a few times. This chain links TRBV7-2 with TRBJ1-2; D is uncertain. The CDR3 contains 12 residues. From germline, CDR1 is SGHTA and CDR2 FQGNSA. The V and J ends lost 5 bases and 8 bases respectively, with 12 bases between them. Here the CDR3 reads CASSLTTRGYTF. The CDR3 nucleotides are TGTGCCAGCAGCCTGACTACACGGGGCTACACCTTC. Drawing the rest from reference TRBV7-2 and TRBJ1-2, the complete variable domain is GAGVSQSPSNKVTEKGKDVELRCDPISGHTALYWYRQSLGQGLEFLIYFQGNSAPDKSGLPSDRFSAERTGGSVSTLTIQRTQQEDSAVYLCASSLTTRGYTFGSGTRLTVV.